This entry concerns a single T cell receptor beta chain. Its antigen is not known. The record originates from a study of cytomegalovirus exposure and HLA in healthy donors. Findings of the study overall: On later analysis, the bulk of CMV-associated TCR beta chains appeared to be HLA-restricted. Most likely, a cluster of highly shared sequence variants arose as a sequencing artifact.

Primers included in the PCR were 60 Vbeta and 13 Jbeta primers. Method: immunoSEQ multiplex PCR; TCRdb's copy keeps in-frame clones and lacks some. The clone table shows 100,000 to 150,000 clones, with the ten largest holding 1.5% to 2%. This CDR3 has 13 residues. CDR1 and CDR2 from the germline V gene are SGHNT and YYREEE (reference sequence). Trimming removed 3 bases at V and 3 bases at J, with 10 bases between. The TCR originated in a man between 18 and 35 years old in good health and CMV-seronegative. This chain uses TRBV5-4 with TRBJ2-7, with D possibly TRBD1 on 7 matching bases. Sequenced: PBMCs. Here the CDR3 reads CASSSQGGYEQYF. The CDR3 coding sequence is TGTGCCAGCAGCTCCCAGGGGGGCTACGAGCAGTACTTC.